In its sample, the clone carrying this T cell receptor (beta chain) was seen many times. Its antigen is as yet unknown. The data belong to a study of T-cell reconstitution after alpha-beta-depleted transplantation in children. The study's findings and limits: At the one-year point after transplant, T-cell counts and TCRbeta diversity were found to come mostly from T cells that had been newly produced. Several hundred rapidly expanded clones from non-depleted graft cells reportedly supplied alpha-beta T cells about two months post-transplant.

The CDR3 runs 14 residues. V lost 2 bases and J lost 3; bases outside the gene matches: 5. CDR1 is SGDLS and CDR2 is YYNGEE in the germline V gene. The TCRbeta library incorporated unique molecular identifiers. One entry per CDR3 protein results from TCRdb running MiXCR on the PCR reads. The profile covers approximately 290,000 distinct CDR3 sequences, with approximately 10% appearing a single time and about 20% taken by the ten largest. The sequence was collected from a male patient aged 2 to 10 who had a stem cell transplant for chronic granulomatous disease, so the T cells may come from the graft donor. The chain joins TRBV9 to TRBJ2-7, with 7 bases that match TRBD2. Sequenced here: peripheral blood, sampled 180 days after TCRalphabeta/CD19-depleted stem cell transplant. CDR3 residues: CASSVQSSGYEQYF. In DNA, the CDR3 is TGTGCCAGCAGCGTGCAGTCTAGCGGCTACGAGCAGTACTTC.